The present entry profiles one T cell receptor (beta chain) with its context. This entry is derived from a study of blood T cell repertoires in COVID-19. V lost 3 bases and J lost 4; bases outside the gene matches: 7. The CDR3 runs 15 residues. The germline CDR1 and CDR2 sequences are SGHNT and YYREEE (reference sequence). Using immunoSEQ multiplex PCR, the repertoire was profiled, and TCRdb retains in-frame clones only, with some absent. Of about 58,000 clones in the sample, 85% to 90% were seen once. Sequenced: peripheral blood. The genes are TRBV5-4 and TRBJ1-1; 9 positions match TRBD1. This sequence was found in a man aged 55 to 69 with acute or convalescent COVID-19. CDR3 sequence (DNA): TGTGCCAGCAGCTGGCCGACAGGGGGTAGCACTGAAGCTTTCTTT. The encoded protein is CASSWPTGGSTEAFF.